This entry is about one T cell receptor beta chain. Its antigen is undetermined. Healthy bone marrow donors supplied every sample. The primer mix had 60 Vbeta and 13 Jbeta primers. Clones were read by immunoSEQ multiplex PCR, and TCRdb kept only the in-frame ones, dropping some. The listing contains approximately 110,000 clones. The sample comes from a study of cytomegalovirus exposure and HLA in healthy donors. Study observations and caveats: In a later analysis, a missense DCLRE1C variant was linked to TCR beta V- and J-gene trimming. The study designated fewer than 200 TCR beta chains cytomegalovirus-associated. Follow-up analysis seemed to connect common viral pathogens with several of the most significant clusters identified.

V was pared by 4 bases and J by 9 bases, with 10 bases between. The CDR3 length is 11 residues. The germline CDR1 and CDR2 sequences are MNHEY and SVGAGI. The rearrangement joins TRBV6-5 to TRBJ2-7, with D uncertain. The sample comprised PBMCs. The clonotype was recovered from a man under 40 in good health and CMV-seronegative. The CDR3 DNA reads TGTGCCAGCAGTTCCCGCGGATCGCAGTACTTC. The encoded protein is CASSSRGSQYF.